A single sample gave rise to the 13 T cell receptor beta chains below, sequenced in a study of T cell changes during pregnancy in multiple sclerosis. Clones were read by immunoSEQ multiplex PCR, and TCRdb kept only the in-frame ones, dropping some. The table records tens of thousands of clones, around 90% of them present only once. The specimen was CD4+ T cells from peripheral blood mononuclear cells, collected in the second trimester of pregnancy. The receptors were sampled from a female donor with multiple sclerosis, enrolled in a pregnancy study.

J is TRBJ1-1 and V is TRBV4-1, with D possibly TRBD1 on 6 matching bases. Trimming took off 5 bases at V and 0 bases at J, with 16 bases between the two ends. CDR1 is MGHRA, CDR2 YSYEKL, per germline. This CDR3 region has 16 residues. CDR3 coding DNA: TGCGCCAGCAGCTCCAAACAGGGAGTTTTGAACACTGAAGCTTTCTTT. This gives the protein CASSSKQGVLNTEAFF.

This rearrangement joins TRBV28 to TRBJ2-4, with D possibly TRBD2 on 5 matching bases. This CDR3 is 18 amino acids long. Germline CDR1 reads MDHEN; CDR2 reads SYDVKM. The ends were cut back, 7 bases at V and 1 base at J, with 23 bases in the middle. The CDR3 here is CASTVLAPKRGAKNIQYF. Here the CDR3 DNA reads TGTGCCAGCACCGTACTGGCGCCGAAGAGAGGGGCCAAAAACATTCAGTACTTC.

This clone was recorded once. The chain is built from TRBV28 and TRBJ2-7; a weak D match, TRBD2 (5 bases). The CDR3 sequence is 11 residues long. V was cut by 5 bases and J by 4 bases, with 6 bases left in between. Per the germline V gene, CDR1 is MDHEN and CDR2 is SYDVKM. The CDR3 reads CASSPGYEQYF. The CDR3 region has the DNA TGTGCCAGCAGTCCGGGATACGAGCAGTACTTC.

The gene calls are TRBV7-3 and TRBJ2-3; D gene unclear. Trimming left V 4 bases short and J 1 base short, with 12 bases between. This CDR3 has 15 amino acids. Germline V CDR1 and CDR2: SGHTA, FQGTGA. DNA of the CDR3: TGTGCCAGCAGCTACCTCCCCACTGGCACAGATACGCAGTATTTT. It is translated as CASSYLPTGTDTQYF. Looking up the rest from reference TRBV7-3 and TRBJ2-3 gives the full variable domain: GAGVSQTPSNKVTEKGKYVELRCDPISGHTALYWYRQSLGQGPEFLIYFQGTGAADDSGLPNDRFFAVRPEGSVSTLKIQRTERGDSAVYLCASSYLPTGTDTQYFGPGTRLTVL.

The chain combines TRBV28 with TRBJ2-7; TRBD1 aligns across 10 bases. J lost 7 bases, V lost 2 bases, and 11 bases had no gene match. Germline assignment: CDR1 MDHEN and CDR2 SYDVKM. This CDR3 comprises 16 residues. CDR3 bases: TGTGCCAGCAGTTTACGGACAGGGGGTCTCGTACGGGAGCAGTACTTC. It specifies CASSLRTGGLVREQYF.

V usage is TRBV5-4 and J usage is TRBJ2-1, with D hard to call. Germline CDR1 is SGHNT and CDR2 is YYREEE (reference sequence). This CDR3 comprises 14 residues. Trimming stripped 4 bases from V and 8 bases from J, with 16 bases between. The chain's CDR3 is CASSPDLRSDEQFF. As DNA, the CDR3 is TGTGCCAGCAGCCCGGATCTGAGGAGCGATGAGCAGTTCTTC.

V and J are TRBV27 and TRBJ2-7; 7 bases are a match to TRBD1. This CDR3 spans 15 amino acids. CDR1 and CDR2 from the germline V gene are MNHEY and SMNVEV (reference sequence). Losses at the gene ends were 6 bases for V and 5 bases for J; bases not matched to a gene: 13. The CDR3 spells CASRGSGQPRHEQYF. For the CDR3, the DNA is TGTGCCAGCAGAGGGTCGGGACAGCCGCGCCACGAGCAGTACTTC.

V and J are TRBV18 and TRBJ1-5; TRBD1 matches at 9 bases. The germline gives CDR1 KGHSH, CDR2 LQKENI. The CDR3 contains 16 residues. V was clipped by 4 bases and J by 4 bases; unmatched bases: 8. CDR3 region: CASSRTGGGGNQPQHF. CDR3 nucleotide sequence: TGTGCCAGCTCACGAACAGGGGGCGGAGGTAATCAGCCCCAGCATTTT.

J is TRBJ1-2 and V is TRBV19; maybe TRBD1 (6 bases). The CDR3 totals 14 residues. The germline V and J ends were trimmed by 5 bases and 7 bases, with 17 bases remaining between them. The germline CDR1 and CDR2 sequences are LNHDA and SQIVND (reference sequence). The CDR3 DNA reads as TGTGCCAGTAGTTTCGGCAGGGGAAGTTTTGGCTACACCTTC. Amino acids: CASSFGRGSFGYTF.

V is TRBV10-3 and J is TRBJ2-2; D gene unclear. CDR1 is ENHRY and CDR2 is SYGVKD in the germline V gene. CDR3 length: 11 residues. V lost 6 bases, J lost 6 bases, and 5 bases lay in between. CDR3 bases: TGTGCCATCAGAATAGCCGGGGAGCTGTTTTTT. Translated: CAIRIAGELFF.

The chain links TRBV5-5 to TRBJ2-1; D may be TRBD1 (5 bases). Per the germline V gene, CDR1 is SGHKS and CDR2 is YYEKEE (reference sequence). Trimming removed 3 bases from V and 3 bases from J, with 13 bases in between. The CDR3 has 15 amino acids. CDR3 bases: TGTGCCAGCAGCTCGGACAACAGGAACTACAATGAGCAGTTCTTC. As protein: CASSSDNRNYNEQFF.

Only one count was recorded for this clone. The chain recombines TRBV19 with TRBJ1-5; D uncertain. The V end was cut by 5 bases, the J end by 2 bases, with 7 bases between. The CDR3 has 13 amino acids. Per germline, CDR1 LNHDA and CDR2 SQIVND (reference sequence). The CDR3 region has the DNA TGTGCCAGTAGTCCAACAGGCAATCAGCCCCAGCATTTT. This gives the protein CASSPTGNQPQHF.

CDR3 sequence: CASSLYREGNNEQFF. The CDR3 DNA follows: TGTGCCAGCAGCTTGTATAGGGAGGGTAACAATGAGCAGTTCTTC. This chain joins TRBV5-8 and TRBJ2-1, with TRBD2 identical over 7 bases. The junction had 6 bases not matched to a gene; V was cut back by 1 base and J by 5 bases. The CDR3 runs to 15 residues. Germline values: CDR1 SGHTS, CDR2 YDEGEE.